This T cell receptor beta chain was documented in a study of T-cell reconstitution after alpha-beta-depleted transplantation in children. A TCRbeta library incorporating unique molecular identifiers was prepared. TCRdb re-called the PCR reads through MiXCR, storing one row per CDR3 protein. Counted here are around 600,000 distinct CDR3 sequences, 16% occurring once; the ten biggest clones make up around 0.96%. The CDR3 has 15 amino acids. Germline loops: CDR1 SGHAT, CDR2 FQNNGV. The V gene end was trimmed by 3 bases and the J gene end by 2 bases; junction bases not matched to a gene: 6. This clonotype came up many times.

This TCR came from a human donor who donated a stem cell graft to a child with acute myeloid leukemia. Sequencing used PBMCs from the stem cell graft donor, obtained from the stem cell graft. The rearrangement joins TRBV11-2 to TRBJ2-5; the match to TRBD1 covers 7 bases. The CDR3 sequence: CASSFSGTAQETQYF. The CDR3 DNA reads as TGTGCCAGCAGCTTTTCCGGGACAGCACAAGAGACCCAGTACTTC. Full variable domain (remainder filled in from reference TRBV11-2 and TRBJ2-5): EAGVAQSPRYKIIEKRQSVAFWCNPISGHATLYWYQQILGQGPKLLIQFQNNGVVDDSQLPKDRFSAERLKGVDSTLKIQPAKLEDSAVYLCASSFSGTAQETQYFGPGTRLLVL.